What follows are 24 T cell receptor beta chains derived from one specimen sequenced in a study of somatic mutations in cytotoxic T cells in rheumatoid arthritis. Data came from immunoSEQ multiplex PCR; TCRdb stores just in-frame clones and leaves some out. The table shows tens of thousands of clones, with more than 65% occurring only once. The sequenced sample consisted of CD8+ T cells sorted from blood. Source of these receptors: an adult with rheumatoid arthritis.

The chain recombines TRBV5-1 with TRBJ2-5; D not certain. Trimming cost V 0 bases and J 0 bases, with 12 bases left between them. The CDR3 loop spans 16 amino acids. From germline, CDR1 is SGHRS and CDR2 YFSETQ. CDR3 sequence (DNA): TGCGCCAGCAGCTTGGCCGAGACTCCTTACCAAGAGACCCAGTACTTC. This gives the protein CASSLAETPYQETQYF.

The sample holds a few counts of this clone. The V and J genes are TRBV9 and TRBJ1-4; a possible D gene is TRBD1 (5 bases). Germline CDR1 is SGDLS and CDR2 is YYNGEE. This CDR3 comprises 15 residues. V was pared by 4 bases and J by 3 bases, with 13 bases between. CDR3 bases: TGTGCCAGCAGCCCGAGAGACAGCCCTAATGAAAAACTGTTTTTT. Its translation: CASSPRDSPNEKLFF. The full variable domain, rest sourced from reference TRBV9 and TRBJ1-4, is DSGVTQTPKHLITATGQRVTLRCSPRSGDLSVYWYQQSLDQGLQFLIQYYNGEERAKGNILERFSAQQFPDLHSELNLSSLELGDSALYFCASSPRDSPNEKLFFGSGTQLSVL.

This chain uses TRBV2 with TRBJ1-1; tentatively, D is TRBD1 (5 bases). The CDR3 has 15 amino acids. V lost 4 bases to trimming and J lost 1 base, with 13 bases between them. In germline, CDR1 is SNHLY, CDR2 FYNNEI. For the CDR3, the DNA is TGTGCCAGCAGTGTATATCGGACACAGAACACTGAAGCTTTCTTT. This gives the protein CASSVYRTQNTEAFF.

This chain joins TRBV27 and TRBJ1-1; 9 bases are a match to TRBD1. The germline V gene encodes CDR1 MNHEY and CDR2 SMNVEV (reference sequence). This CDR3 spans 15 amino acids. With 4 bases clipped from V and 6 bases from J, the junction kept 9 bases outside the gene matches. CDR3 sequence (DNA): TGTGCCAGCAGTTCGACCGGACAGGGGAGGTCTGAAGCTTTCTTT. This encodes CASSSTGQGRSEAFF.

The chain is built from TRBV19 and TRBJ1-2; D might be TRBD1 (6 bases). Trimming pared 6 bases from V and 6 bases from J, leaving 11 bases between. Per germline, CDR1 LNHDA and CDR2 SQIVND (reference sequence). CDR3 length: 12 amino acids. CDR3 protein: CASRWGAHGYTF. CDR3 in DNA: TGTGCCAGTAGATGGGGGGCCCATGGCTACACCTTC.

The rearrangement links TRBV4-3 to TRBJ2-3; D may be TRBD2 (7 bases). Germline CDR1 and CDR2: LGHNA and YSLEER. Trimming shortened V by 3 bases and J by 4 bases, and 20 bases separated the two germline ends. CDR3 size: 17 residues. CDR3 residues: CASSHEGGVSSADTQYF. In nucleotides, the CDR3 is TGCGCCAGCAGCCACGAAGGGGGGGTATCTAGCGCAGATACGCAGTATTTT.

The chain combines TRBV6-5 with TRBJ1-1; D is unclear. This CDR3 is 14 amino acids long. Germline V gene lookup returns CDR1 MNHEY and CDR2 SVGAGI. Trimming took off 0 bases at V and 1 base at J, with 6 bases between the two ends. The CDR3 nucleotides read TGTGCCAGCAGTTACTCTCGGGGGAACACTGAAGCTTTCTTT. Protein: CASSYSRGNTEAFF.

The chain couples TRBV2 to TRBJ2-7, with 14 bases fitting TRBD2. The CDR3 runs to 17 residues. V dropped 5 bases and J dropped 5; count of bases not matched to a gene: 11. Germline V gene lookup returns CDR1 SNHLY and CDR2 FYNNEI. The CDR3 DNA is TGTGCCAGCAGTAGGACCGGGACTAGCGGGAGTCGGCACGAGCAGTACTTC. Its protein product is CASSRTGTSGSRHEQYF.

The gene calls are TRBV27 and TRBJ1-5, with D unclear. The V and J ends lost 3 bases and 0 bases respectively, with 6 bases between them. The CDR3 is 14 residues long. Looked up from germline, CDR1 is MNHEY and CDR2 is SMNVEV (reference sequence). In DNA, the CDR3 is TGTGCCAGCAGTTTGGTTTATAGCAATCAGCCCCAGCATTTT. This translates into CASSLVYSNQPQHF.

The rearrangement joins TRBV7-2 to TRBJ1-1; TRBD1 aligns across 7 bases. The CDR3 loop spans 14 amino acids. CDR1 SGHTA and CDR2 FQGNSA come from the germline V gene. Unmatched junction bases numbered 2, after V lost 4 bases and J lost 0 bases. CDR3 bases: TGTGCCAGCAGCTGGGACAGACTGAACACTGAAGCTTTCTTT. Its translation: CASSWDRLNTEAFF. The entire variable domain, with the rest obtained from reference TRBV7-2 and TRBJ1-1, is as follows: GAGVSQSPSNKVTEKGKDVELRCDPISGHTALYWYRQSLGQGLEFLIYFQGNSAPDKSGLPSDRFSAERTGGSVSTLTIQRTQQEDSAVYLCASSWDRLNTEAFFGQGTRLTVV.

J is TRBJ1-3 and V is TRBV7-9; TRBD1 matches 9 bases. Unmatched junction bases numbered 8, after V lost 5 bases and J lost 3 bases. The CDR3 extends over 16 amino acids. In germline, CDR1 is SEHNR, CDR2 FQNEAQ (reference sequence). For the CDR3, the DNA is TGTGCCAGCAGCCCCCCGACAGGGGGAGGTGGAAACACCATATATTTT. It is translated as CASSPPTGGGGNTIYF.

The chain couples TRBV11-3 to TRBJ1-1; D not resolved. Germline V lookup: CDR1 SGHNT, CDR2 YENEEA. Trimming took off 2 bases at V and 1 base at J, with 5 bases between the two ends. This CDR3 region has 13 residues. The CDR3 coding sequence is TGTGCCAGCAGCTTATGGGGGAACACTGAAGCTTTCTTT. Amino acid sequence: CASSLWGNTEAFF.

There are a few counts of this clone. The chain combines TRBV7-6 with TRBJ2-7, with TRBD1 as a possible D gene (5 bases). Germline lookup yields CDR1 SGHVS and CDR2 FNYEAQ. V dropped 3 bases and J dropped 0 bases, with 9 bases sitting between them. CDR3 length: 14 residues. CDR3 residues: CASSFGDSSYEQYF. The CDR3 bases are TGTGCCAGCAGCTTCGGAGACAGCTCCTACGAGCAGTACTTC.

This clone was observed once. This chain uses TRBV9 with TRBJ2-1; the D is unclear. CDR1 is SGDLS and CDR2 is YYNGEE in the germline V gene. Trimming took 4 bases from V and 8 from J, leaving 10 bases between them. The CDR3 consists of 12 residues. The CDR3 here is CASSPRLDEQFF. In DNA, the CDR3 is TGTGCCAGCAGCCCCCGTTTAGATGAGCAGTTCTTC.

This clone was seen a single time. The chain is built from TRBV6-5 and TRBJ1-1; D perhaps matches TRBD1 (5 bases). The germline CDR1 and CDR2 sequences are MNHEY and SVGAGI. The CDR3 has 15 residues. V gave up 2 bases and J gave up 5 bases, with 15 bases separating them. This CDR3 is CASSYGAGRITEAFF. The CDR3 DNA reads as TGTGCCAGCAGTTACGGGGCAGGGAGGATAACTGAAGCTTTCTTT.

J is TRBJ2-3 and V is TRBV5-1; TRBD1 might be the D (6 bases). CDR1 and CDR2 from the germline V gene are SGHRS and YFSETQ. Trimming took off 1 base at V and 2 bases at J, with 17 bases between the two ends. The CDR3 is 17 residues long. The CDR3 coding sequence is TGCGCCAGCAGCTTGTACTCAGGGGCTCGACTCACAGATACGCAGTATTTT. Translating it yields CASSLYSGARLTDTQYF.

The rearrangement links TRBV13 to TRBJ2-3, with 12 positions matching TRBD2. V gave up 3 bases and J gave up 6 bases; unmatched junction bases: 7. The CDR3 sequence is 16 residues long. Germline loops: CDR1 PRHDT, CDR2 FYEKMQ (reference sequence). CDR3 DNA sequence: TGTGCCAGCAGCTTGAAGACTAGCGGGAGTTGGGATACGCAGTATTTT. As protein: CASSLKTSGSWDTQYF.

This clone has just one count. The gene calls are TRBV4-2 and TRBJ2-7; D might be TRBD1 (6 bases). CDR1 and CDR2 (germline): LGHNA, YNFKEQ. CDR3 length: 15 amino acids. Trimming shortened V by 3 bases and J by 3 bases, and 15 bases separated the two germline ends. The CDR3 DNA is TGTGCCAGCAGCCACGGACAGAACGGGGTCTACGAGCAGTACTTC. It is translated as CASSHGQNGVYEQYF.

The V call is TRBV9, the J call TRBJ1-1; possibly TRBD1 for D (5 bases). V gave up 0 bases and J gave up 2 bases, with 8 bases separating them. The germline CDR1 and CDR2 sequences are SGDLS and YYNGEE. There are 14 residues in the CDR3. CDR3: CASSVVGANTEAFF. CDR3 nucleotide sequence: TGTGCCAGCAGCGTAGTCGGGGCAAACACTGAAGCTTTCTTT.

V is TRBV27 and J is TRBJ1-3; TRBD1 matches at 8 bases. Per the germline V gene, CDR1 is MNHEY and CDR2 is SMNVEV (reference sequence). The CDR3 sequence is 16 residues long. With V trimmed by 4 bases and J by 4 bases, 9 bases remained unmatched. CDR3 region: CASSSGQGRRGNTIYF. In DNA, the CDR3 is TGTGCCAGCAGTTCAGGACAGGGAAGGCGAGGAAACACCATATATTTT.

The chain uses TRBV6-5 and TRBJ1-2; D is perhaps TRBD1 (5 bases). The V gene's germline CDR1 is MNHEY and CDR2 SVGAGI. The length of the CDR3 is 16 residues. Trimming pared 0 bases from V and 6 bases from J, leaving 17 bases between. The CDR3 DNA reads TGTGCCAGCAGTTACTCGAAGGTTGGCAGGGTCCATGGCTACACCTTC. It encodes CASSYSKVGRVHGYTF.

The rearrangement joins TRBV4-1 to TRBJ2-5; the D gene could be TRBD1 or TRBD2 (6 bases each). Germline V CDR1 and CDR2: MGHRA, YSYEKL. The CDR3 is made up of 15 amino acids. V lost 4 bases, J lost 5 bases, and 17 bases lay in between. This CDR3 reads CASSPSAQGRETQYF. CDR3 DNA sequence: TGCGCCAGCAGCCCCAGCGCGCAGGGGAGGGAGACCCAGTACTTC.

The rearrangement uses TRBV7-3 and TRBJ2-2; D remains unclear. Germline values: CDR1 SGHTA, CDR2 FQGTGA. The CDR3 runs to 14 residues. V lost 0 bases, J lost 6 bases, and 8 bases lay in between. CDR3 residues: CASSLTQGPGELFF. CDR3 DNA sequence: TGTGCCAGCAGCTTAACGCAAGGACCCGGGGAGCTGTTTTTT.

This clone was seen only a few times. This sequence joins TRBV7-6 and TRBJ1-2; TRBD1 is a possible D gene (5 bases). Germline-derived CDR1 and CDR2 are SGHVS and FNYEAQ. The V and J ends lost 6 bases and 4 bases respectively, with 12 bases between them. CDR3 length: 13 amino acids. The CDR3 is CASSSDGAYGYTF. The CDR3, as DNA: TGTGCCAGCAGTTCCGACGGGGCCTATGGCTACACCTTC.